This T cell receptor beta chain was retrieved from a study of identical twins. Study findings and constraints: There was an excess of low generation probability in the out-of-frame alpha sequences that twins shared.

Germline V lookup: CDR1 SGHTA, CDR2 FQGNSA. The CDR3 extends over 16 amino acids. The J segment lost 1 base and the V segment lost 1 base, leaving 3 bases of the junction unmatched. TCRdb ran MiXCR on the 5' RACE reads and lists one entry per CDR3 protein. The sample contains around 1.7 million distinct CDR3 sequences, under 35% of which appear only once. Details on this clonotype: What it recognizes is unknown.

The sample comprised cord blood. This chain joins TRBV7-2 and TRBJ2-4, with TRBD1 matching 8 bases. This sequence originates from a newborn girl in good health. In DNA, the CDR3 is TGTGCCAGCAGCTTAGTTTGGACAGGGGCCAAAAACATTCAGTACTTC. It encodes CASSLVWTGAKNIQYF.